The source of this T cell receptor beta chain is a study of blood T cell repertoires in COVID-19. About the research overall: The origin of the acute and convalescent COVID-19 samples was the United States, Italy and Spain. T cells, B-cell-depleted T cells, or PBMCs supplied cDNA or gDNA.

Germline V gives CDR1 SQVTM, CDR2 ANQGSEA. This CDR3 spans 13 amino acids. V was clipped by 6 bases and J by 3 bases; unmatched bases: 7. In the original processing: The authors estimated nucleated cell counts from reference gene primer amplification. Libraries were prepared by immunoSEQ multiplex PCR; TCRdb keeps only in-frame clonotypes and omits some of them. Clone size and the V and J calls come from that table; the DNA yielded D and trimming. The table lists more than 100,000 clones, 65% to 85% of them singletons, with 15% to 20% in the top ten. The chain couples TRBV29-1 to TRBJ2-7, with TRBD1 matching 8 bases. The specimen sequenced was peripheral blood. The clonotype originates from a woman older than 75 with acute or convalescent COVID-19. CDR3 sequence reads: CSVDGTGNYEQYF. In DNA, the CDR3 is TGCAGCGTCGACGGGACAGGCAACTACGAGCAGTACTTC.